The 31 T cell receptor beta chains listed next were all sequenced from one sample in a study of shared clonotypes between healthy human individuals. CD45RO-negative, CCR7-selected cells formed the naive CD8 fraction, which excluded terminally differentiated effector memory CD45RA+ cells. The method was immunoSEQ multiplex PCR; TCRdb's version includes in-frame clones alone and lacks a portion of them. This table has around 2,000,000 clones, 85% to 95% appearing once. The source material was naive CD8+ T cells from PBMCs. Receptor source: a man aged 18 to 29 in good health. Some clones in this sample may be carry-over from other donors' samples.

V and J are TRBV4-3 and TRBJ1-1; the D is unclear. Germline CDR1 is LGHNA and CDR2 is YSLEER. The germline V and J ends were trimmed by 0 bases and 0 bases, with 11 bases remaining between them. This CDR3 has 16 residues. The CDR3 is CASSQDLLGLNTEAFF. The CDR3 DNA reads TGCGCCAGCAGCCAAGATCTACTTGGGCTGAACACTGAAGCTTTCTTT.

The chain joins TRBV11-2 to TRBJ2-7, with a possible D match to TRBD2 (5 bases). Germline-derived CDR1 and CDR2 are SGHAT and FQNNGV. This CDR3 has 15 residues. Deletions cut 5 bases from V and 2 bases from J, with 16 bases between. CDR3 bases: TGTGCCAGCAGCAAAAGAGGGTTTCGGACCTACGAGCAGTACTTC. Protein: CASSKRGFRTYEQYF.

To note about this clone: Other DNA sequences of this sample code for an identical CDR3. The chain joins TRBV27 to TRBJ1-1; 9 nucleotides line up with TRBD1. This CDR3 comprises 12 residues. With 6 bases clipped from V and 8 bases from J, the junction kept 4 bases outside the gene matches. Per germline, CDR1 MNHEY and CDR2 SMNVEV (reference sequence). The CDR3 region is CASSGQGREAFF. In DNA, the CDR3 is TGTGCCAGCAGCGGACAGGGGAGGGAAGCTTTCTTT.

This clone was detected only a few times. The chain employs TRBV27 and TRBJ2-2; D gene ambiguous. The CDR3 consists of 15 residues. CDR1 MNHEY and CDR2 SMNVEV come from the germline V gene (reference sequence). V was clipped by 3 bases and J by 0 bases, with 8 bases between them. The CDR3 DNA sequence: TGTGCCAGCAGTTTCGTGCCCACGAACACCGGGGAGCTGTTTTTT. As protein: CASSFVPTNTGELFF.

The V and J genes are TRBV4-2 and TRBJ1-2, with 7 nucleotides matching TRBD1. Trimming took 1 base from V and 3 from J; bases not matched to a gene: 8. Germline V lookup: CDR1 LGHNA, CDR2 YNFKEQ. The CDR3 is made up of 16 amino acids. The CDR3 loop is CASSQGWDSTYYGYTF. The CDR3 DNA reads TGTGCCAGCAGCCAAGGATGGGACAGCACTTACTATGGCTACACCTTC.

This chain connects TRBV19 to TRBJ1-5, with TRBD1 as a possible D gene (5 bases). Germline assignment: CDR1 LNHDA and CDR2 SQIVND (reference sequence). CDR3 size: 16 residues. The V end was cut by 3 bases, the J end by 5 bases, with 17 bases between. CDR3 in DNA: TGTGCCAGTAGTATTCTGTTCGGGGGATTGGATCAGCCCCAGCATTTT. This encodes CASSILFGGLDQPQHF.

The chain uses TRBV9 and TRBJ1-4; 11 bases match TRBD1. CDR1 is SGDLS and CDR2 is YYNGEE in the germline V gene. The CDR3 covers 14 residues. The J segment lost 6 bases and the V segment lost 3 bases, leaving 1 base of the junction unmatched. The CDR3 region has the DNA TGTGCCAGCAGCGAGGGACAGGGGGATGAAAAACTGTTTTTT. Its translation is CASSEGQGDEKLFF.

DNA for the CDR3: TGTGCCAGCAGACCTTATTCGGGAAACGCGAACACCGGGGAGCTGTTTTTT. Translated, it gives CASRPYSGNANTGELFF. The rearrangement uses TRBV7-8 and TRBJ2-2; tentatively, D is TRBD2 (5 bases). This CDR3 region has 17 residues. Germline V lookup: CDR1 SGHVS, CDR2 FQNEAQ. The V and J ends lost 6 bases and 0 bases respectively, with 17 bases between them.

This chain connects TRBV5-5 to TRBJ2-4, with TRBD1 matching over 8 bases. V gave up 6 bases and J gave up 3 bases; unmatched junction bases: 17. The CDR3 extends over 18 amino acids. CDR1 is SGHKS and CDR2 is YYEKEE in the germline V gene (reference sequence). CDR3 residues: CASTLSPPRGLSKNIQYF. CDR3 in DNA: TGTGCCAGCACCTTATCACCACCCAGGGGGCTAAGCAAAAACATTCAGTACTTC.

A word on this clone: Other nucleotide sequences from this sample produce the same CDR3. This chain connects TRBV7-3 to TRBJ2-5; D might be TRBD2 (6 bases). This CDR3 is built from 14 residues. The V and J ends lost 2 bases and 2 bases respectively, with 9 bases between them. From germline, CDR1 is SGHTA and CDR2 FQGTGA. The CDR3 DNA reads as TGTGCCAGCAGCTTAGGGGGGTCACAAGAGACCCAGTACTTC. Its translation: CASSLGGSQETQYF.

As concerns this clone: This sample includes further DNA sequences coding for the same CDR3. The chain joins TRBV27 to TRBJ2-7; a possible D gene is TRBD2 (6 bases). V was pared by 2 bases and J by 2 bases, with 13 bases between. Germline CDR1 and CDR2: MNHEY and SMNVEV (reference sequence). The CDR3 length is 15 residues. CDR3 nucleotides: TGTGCCAGCAGTTTACCCGGGACTGGCCCCTACGAGCAGTACTTC. Its protein product is CASSLPGTGPYEQYF.

Points on this clone: Other DNA sequences in this sample translate to the same CDR3. This chain uses TRBV2 with TRBJ2-7; D is ambiguous. V shed 4 bases and J shed 2 bases, with 3 bases lying between them. Germline loops: CDR1 SNHLY, CDR2 FYNNEI. The CDR3 sequence is 11 residues long. CDR3: CASSVPYEQYF. The CDR3 DNA is TGTGCCAGCAGTGTTCCCTACGAGCAGTACTTC. Using reference TRBV2 and TRBJ2-7 for the parts outside the CDR3, the full variable domain is EPEVTQTPSHQVTQMGQEVILRCVPISNHLYFYWYRQILGQKVEFLVSFYNNEISEKSEIFDDQFSVERPDGSNFTLKIRSTKLEDSAMYFCASSVPYEQYFGPGTRLTVT.

The count of this clone is one. The chain recombines TRBV15 with TRBJ2-1; D uncertain. This CDR3 region has 12 residues. Germline values: CDR1 LNHNV, CDR2 YYDKDF (reference sequence). V gave up 1 base and J gave up 9 bases, with 7 bases separating them. The CDR3 nucleotides read TGTGCCACCAGCAGAGGAGCTGCTGAGCAGTTCTTC. Protein sequence: CATSRGAAEQFF. The complete variable domain, with remaining parts taken from reference TRBV15 and TRBJ2-1, reads DAMVIQNPRYQVTQFGKPVTLSCSQTLNHNVMYWYQQKSSQAPKLLFHYYDKDFNNEADTPDNFQSRRPNTSFCFLDIRSPGLGDTAMYLCATSRGAAEQFFGPGTRLTVL.

The chain couples TRBV11-2 to TRBJ2-3; 10 bases are shared with TRBD1. Trimming at V came to 5 bases and at J to 5 bases, leaving 13 bases not matched to a gene. The CDR3 is 17 residues long. Germline loops: CDR1 SGHAT, CDR2 FQNNGV. This chain's CDR3 is CASSQAGTGVVIDTQYF. The CDR3 nucleotides are TGTGCCAGCAGCCAGGCGGGGACAGGGGTAGTCATAGATACGCAGTATTTT.

The rearrangement joins TRBV28 to TRBJ2-7, with 9 bases aligning to TRBD1. With V trimmed by 6 bases and J by 1 base, 10 bases remained unmatched. The CDR3 has 16 residues. CDR1 and CDR2 from the germline V gene are MDHEN and SYDVKM. CDR3 DNA sequence: TGTGCCAGCAGACGGATGACAGGGGGACTTTCCTACGAGCAGTACTTC. Translated, it gives CASRRMTGGLSYEQYF.

The V and J genes are TRBV6-5 and TRBJ2-3; D might be TRBD1 (5 bases). Between the trimmed V and J ends, which lost 5 bases and 2 bases, there was a span of 8 bases. CDR3 length: 13 residues. Germline CDR1 and CDR2: MNHEY and SVGAGI. CDR3 DNA: TGTGCCAGCAGTACCAGGGTCACAGATACGCAGTATTTT. The encoded protein is CASSTRVTDTQYF.

J is TRBJ2-1 and V is TRBV7-2, with D perhaps TRBD1 or TRBD2 (6 bases each). Per germline, CDR1 SGHTA and CDR2 FQGNSA. The CDR3 totals 15 residues. The V end lost 1 base, the J end lost 7 bases, and 14 bases lay between the germline ends. In DNA form, the CDR3 reads TGTGCCAGCAGCTTAGAGGGGGGCTCCGGGAATGAGCAGTTCTTC. This sequence encodes CASSLEGGSGNEQFF.

This clone has a single count. This chain links TRBV13 with TRBJ1-1, with D maybe TRBD1 (5 bases). Trimming removed 0 bases from V and 0 bases from J, with 11 bases in between. Germline assignment: CDR1 PRHDT and CDR2 FYEKMQ (reference sequence). The CDR3 has 16 residues. The CDR3 region has the DNA TGTGCCAGCAGCTTAGGGCAGGGTAGTATGAACACTGAAGCTTTCTTT. The encoded protein is CASSLGQGSMNTEAFF. The full variable domain, rest sourced from reference TRBV13 and TRBJ1-1, is AAGVIQSPRHLIKEKRETATLKCYPIPRHDTVYWYQQGPGQDPQFLISFYEKMQSDKGSIPDRFSAQQFSDYHSELNMSSLELGDSALYFCASSLGQGSMNTEAFFGQGTRLTVV.

Concerning this clone: Other DNA sequences in this sample translate to the same CDR3. The chain couples TRBV9 to TRBJ2-7; D is undetermined. The CDR3 is made up of 13 amino acids. V lost 3 bases, J lost 0 bases, and 7 bases lay in between. Germline CDR1 reads SGDLS; CDR2 reads YYNGEE. CDR3 in amino acids: CASSGTDSYEQYF. Written as DNA, the CDR3 is TGTGCCAGCAGCGGGACGGACTCCTACGAGCAGTACTTC.

This chain links TRBV28 with TRBJ2-3, with D perhaps TRBD1 (6 bases). The CDR3 has 14 amino acids. Germline V lookup: CDR1 MDHEN, CDR2 SYDVKM. The V end lost 4 bases, the J end lost 8 bases, and 16 bases lay between the germline ends. The CDR3 coding sequence is TGTGCCAGCAGTTCCCAGACAGGTCGGCTTACGCAGTATTTT. Its protein product is CASSSQTGRLTQYF.

The chain has TRBV14 and TRBJ1-5, with D unclear. The germline gives CDR1 SGHDN, CDR2 FVKESK. There are 14 residues in the CDR3. Trimming left V 2 bases short and J 1 base short, with 6 bases between. CDR3 nucleotide sequence: TGTGCCAGCAGCCAAATGGGGAGCAATCAGCCCCAGCATTTT. This gives the protein CASSQMGSNQPQHF.

CDR3 protein: CASRDRDYSGYTF. For the CDR3, the DNA is TGTGCCAGTCGGGACAGGGATTATTCTGGCTACACCTTC. J is TRBJ1-2 and V is TRBV28; TRBD1 matches 9 bases. Germline V gene sequence: CDR1 MDHEN, CDR2 SYDVKM. The ends lost 9 bases at V and 7 bases at J; junction bases unmatched: 9. The CDR3 sequence is 13 residues long.

In the case of this clone: Other nucleotide sequences from this sample produce the same CDR3. V and J are TRBV10-1 and TRBJ2-2; no definite D call. Germline V gives CDR1 WNHNN, CDR2 SYGVQD (reference sequence). The CDR3 contains 14 residues. V shed 2 bases and J shed 3 bases, with 7 bases lying between them. DNA for the CDR3: TGCGCCAGCAGTGAGCGTGGGTACACCGGGGAGCTGTTTTTT. Amino acid sequence: CASSERGYTGELFF.

The V and J genes are TRBV19 and TRBJ1-5; 7 nucleotides agree with TRBD1. Germline values: CDR1 LNHDA, CDR2 SQIVND (reference sequence). The CDR3 runs 16 residues. Trimming removed 4 bases from V and 0 bases from J; junction bases left unmatched: 6. CDR3 in DNA: TGTGCCAGTAGTAGGGGACAGCGAGATAGCAATCAGCCCCAGCATTTT. As protein: CASSRGQRDSNQPQHF. Based on the CDR3 plus reference TRBV19 and TRBJ1-5, the full variable domain is DGGITQSPKYLFRKEGQNVTLSCEQNLNHDAMYWYRQDPGQGLRLIYYSQIVNDFQKGDIAEGYSVSREKKESFPLTVTSAQKNPTAFYLCASSRGQRDSNQPQHFGDGTRLSIL.

This clone was seen a handful of times. The chain carries TRBV7-9 and TRBJ2-7, with 10 bases lining up with TRBD1. Germline lookup yields CDR1 SEHNR and CDR2 FQNEAQ (reference sequence). This CDR3 contains 15 residues. V shed 1 base and J 2 bases; nucleotides not matched to a gene: 2. CDR3: CASSLVGTGAYEQYF. As DNA, the CDR3 is TGTGCCAGCAGCTTAGTCGGGACAGGGGCCTACGAGCAGTACTTC.

This chain joins TRBV27 and TRBJ2-1; 9 bases line up with TRBD2. Germline V gene lookup returns CDR1 MNHEY and CDR2 SMNVEV (reference sequence). This CDR3 is built from 16 residues. The V segment lost 4 bases and the J segment 7 bases; nucleotides outside the gene matches: 11. CDR3: CASSSVAGEEGNEQFF. CDR3 bases: TGTGCCAGCAGTTCAGTAGCGGGAGAAGAGGGAAATGAGCAGTTCTTC.

The chain joins TRBV6-6 to TRBJ2-7; 7 bases match TRBD1. The CDR3 sequence is 15 residues long. Germline CDR1 reads MNHNY; CDR2 reads SVGAGI (reference sequence). The V gene end was trimmed by 6 bases and the J gene end by 3 bases; junction bases not matched to a gene: 11. The DNA of the CDR3 is TGTGCCAGCAGCATGCCCGGGACAGCCTTCTACGAGCAGTACTTC. Its protein product is CASSMPGTAFYEQYF.

The CDR3 region is CASRTQGLNTGELFF. The CDR3 DNA is TGCGCCAGCAGAACACAGGGCCTGAACACCGGGGAGCTGTTTTTT. This chain links TRBV4-1 with TRBJ2-2; D may be TRBD1 (6 bases). The CDR3 loop spans 15 amino acids. V was clipped by 6 bases and J by 1 base, with 12 bases between them. Germline CDR1 is MGHRA and CDR2 is YSYEKL.

The chain combines TRBV10-3 with TRBJ1-2; 9 nucleotides align to TRBD1. Germline V gives CDR1 ENHRY, CDR2 SYGVKD. The junction had 16 bases not matched to a gene; V was cut back by 10 bases and J by 4 bases. The CDR3 has 16 residues. CDR3 in amino acids: CATAVGGQGFPYGYTF. In DNA, the CDR3 is TGTGCCACTGCGGTAGGTGGACAGGGGTTTCCCTATGGCTACACCTTC.

The J gene is TRBJ2-1, the V gene TRBV7-9; D is possibly TRBD1 or TRBD2 (5 bases each). The CDR3 has 15 residues. Germline CDR1 and CDR2: SEHNR and FQNEAQ (reference sequence). V was pared by 7 bases and J by 0 bases, with 13 bases between. The CDR3 spells CASTAEGSSYNEQFF. CDR3 nucleotides: TGTGCCAGCACCGCCGAGGGGAGCTCCTACAATGAGCAGTTCTTC.

In DNA form, the CDR3 reads TGTGCCAGCAGTGAGTTCCAGACCTACGAGCAGTACTTC. This codes for CASSEFQTYEQYF. The chain is built from TRBV2 and TRBJ2-7; no firm D call. Between the trimmed V and J ends, which lost 3 bases and 2 bases, there was a span of 8 bases. The CDR3 is 13 residues long. Germline CDR1 reads SNHLY; CDR2 reads FYNNEI.